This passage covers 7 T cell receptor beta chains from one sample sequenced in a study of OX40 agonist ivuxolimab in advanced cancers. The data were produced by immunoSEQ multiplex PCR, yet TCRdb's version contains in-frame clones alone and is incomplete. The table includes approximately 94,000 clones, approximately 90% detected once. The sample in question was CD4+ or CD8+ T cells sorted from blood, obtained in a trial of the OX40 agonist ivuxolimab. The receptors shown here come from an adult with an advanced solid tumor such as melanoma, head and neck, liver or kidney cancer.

DNA for the CDR3: TGTGCCAGCAGTTACCCGGGACCTGGGGATGAGCAGTTCTTC. It translates to CASSYPGPGDEQFF. The V and J genes are TRBV6-5 and TRBJ2-1; possibly TRBD1 or TRBD2 for D (5 bases each). CDR1 MNHEY and CDR2 SVGAGI come from the germline V gene. Trimming stripped 2 bases from V and 8 bases from J, with 13 bases between. The length of the CDR3 is 14 residues.

Here the CDR3 reads CASSQDLGYGYTF. For the CDR3, the DNA is TGTGCCAGCAGCCAAGACCTCGGCTATGGCTACACCTTC. The V gene is TRBV14, the J gene TRBJ1-2; D unclear. CDR1 and CDR2 from the germline V gene are SGHDN and FVKESK. The V end lost 0 bases, the J end lost 4 bases, and 6 bases lay between the germline ends. The CDR3 runs 13 residues.

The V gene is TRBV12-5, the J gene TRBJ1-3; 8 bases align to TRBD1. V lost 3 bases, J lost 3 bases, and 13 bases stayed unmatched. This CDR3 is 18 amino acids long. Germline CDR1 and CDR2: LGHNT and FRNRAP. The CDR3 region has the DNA TGTGCTAGTGGTTTCAACAACAGGGGGTCATTAAGTGGAAACACCATATATTTT. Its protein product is CASGFNNRGSLSGNTIYF.

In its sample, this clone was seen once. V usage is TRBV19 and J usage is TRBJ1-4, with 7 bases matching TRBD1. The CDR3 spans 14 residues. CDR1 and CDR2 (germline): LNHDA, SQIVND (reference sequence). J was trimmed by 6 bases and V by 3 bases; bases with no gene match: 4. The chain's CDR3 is CASSITGADEKLFF. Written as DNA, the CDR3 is TGTGCCAGTAGTATCACAGGGGCCGATGAAAAACTGTTTTTT. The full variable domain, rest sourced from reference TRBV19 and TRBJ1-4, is DGGITQSPKYLFRKEGQNVTLSCEQNLNHDAMYWYRQDPGQGLRLIYYSQIVNDFQKGDIAEGYSVSREKKESFPLTVTSAQKNPTAFYLCASSITGADEKLFFGSGTQLSVL.

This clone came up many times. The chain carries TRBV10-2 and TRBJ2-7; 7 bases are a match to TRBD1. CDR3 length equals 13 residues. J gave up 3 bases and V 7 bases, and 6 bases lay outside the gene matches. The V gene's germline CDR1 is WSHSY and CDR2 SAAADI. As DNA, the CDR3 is TGCGCCAGCAAGTCGGGACAGAACTACGAGCAGTACTTC. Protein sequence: CASKSGQNYEQYF.

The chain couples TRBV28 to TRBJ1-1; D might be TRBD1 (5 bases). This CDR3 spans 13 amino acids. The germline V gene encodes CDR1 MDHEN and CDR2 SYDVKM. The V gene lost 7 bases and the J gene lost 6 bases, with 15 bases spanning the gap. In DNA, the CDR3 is TGTGCCAGCACTCCGGGGCCTTTCTCTGAAGCTTTCTTT. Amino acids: CASTPGPFSEAFF.

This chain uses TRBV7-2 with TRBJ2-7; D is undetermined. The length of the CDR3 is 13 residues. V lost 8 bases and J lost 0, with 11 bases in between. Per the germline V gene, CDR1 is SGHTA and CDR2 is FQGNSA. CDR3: CASRHPASYEQYF. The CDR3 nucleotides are TGTGCCAGCCGCCACCCCGCCTCCTACGAGCAGTACTTC.